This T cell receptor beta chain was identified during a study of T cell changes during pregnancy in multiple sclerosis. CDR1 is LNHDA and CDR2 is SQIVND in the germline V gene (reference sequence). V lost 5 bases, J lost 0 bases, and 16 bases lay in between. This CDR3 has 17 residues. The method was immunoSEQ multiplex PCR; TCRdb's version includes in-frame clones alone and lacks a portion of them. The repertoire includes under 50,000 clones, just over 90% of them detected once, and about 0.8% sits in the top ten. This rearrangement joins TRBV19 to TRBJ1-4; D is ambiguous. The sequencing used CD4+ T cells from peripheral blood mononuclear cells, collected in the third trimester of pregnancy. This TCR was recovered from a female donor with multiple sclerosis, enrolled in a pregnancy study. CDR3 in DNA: TGTGCCAGTAGTCCTAAGGCCCGGACTGCAACTAATGAAAAACTGTTTTTT. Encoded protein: CASSPKARTATNEKLFF.